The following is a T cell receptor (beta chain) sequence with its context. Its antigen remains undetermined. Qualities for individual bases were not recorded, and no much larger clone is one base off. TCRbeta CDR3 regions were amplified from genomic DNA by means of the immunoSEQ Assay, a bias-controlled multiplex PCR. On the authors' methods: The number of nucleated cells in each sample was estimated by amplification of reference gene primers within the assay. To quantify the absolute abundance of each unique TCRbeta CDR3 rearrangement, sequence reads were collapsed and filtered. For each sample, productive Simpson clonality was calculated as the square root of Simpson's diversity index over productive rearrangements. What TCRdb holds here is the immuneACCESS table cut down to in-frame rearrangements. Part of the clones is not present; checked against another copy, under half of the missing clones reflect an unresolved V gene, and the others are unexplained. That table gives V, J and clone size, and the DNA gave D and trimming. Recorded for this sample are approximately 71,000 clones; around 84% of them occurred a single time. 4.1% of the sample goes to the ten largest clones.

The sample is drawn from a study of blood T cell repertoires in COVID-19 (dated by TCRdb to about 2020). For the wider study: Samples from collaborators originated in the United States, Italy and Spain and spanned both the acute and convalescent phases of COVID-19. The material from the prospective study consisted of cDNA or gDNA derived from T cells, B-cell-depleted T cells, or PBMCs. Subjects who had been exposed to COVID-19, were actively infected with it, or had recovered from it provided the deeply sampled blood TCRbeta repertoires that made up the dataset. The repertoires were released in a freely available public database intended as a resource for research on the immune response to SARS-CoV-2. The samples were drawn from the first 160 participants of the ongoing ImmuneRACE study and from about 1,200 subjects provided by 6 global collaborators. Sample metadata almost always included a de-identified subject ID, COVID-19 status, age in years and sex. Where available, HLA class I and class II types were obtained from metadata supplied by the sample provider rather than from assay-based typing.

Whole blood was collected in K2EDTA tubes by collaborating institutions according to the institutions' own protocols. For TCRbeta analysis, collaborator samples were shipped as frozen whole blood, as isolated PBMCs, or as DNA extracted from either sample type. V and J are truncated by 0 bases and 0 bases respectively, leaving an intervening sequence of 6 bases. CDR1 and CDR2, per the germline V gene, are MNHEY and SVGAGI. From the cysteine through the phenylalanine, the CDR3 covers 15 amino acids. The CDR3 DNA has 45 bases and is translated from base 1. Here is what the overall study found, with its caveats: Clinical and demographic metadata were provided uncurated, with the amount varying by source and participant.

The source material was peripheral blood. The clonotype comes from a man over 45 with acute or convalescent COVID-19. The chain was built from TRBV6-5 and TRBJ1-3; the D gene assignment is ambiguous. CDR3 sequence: CASSYSVSSGNTIYF. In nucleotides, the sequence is TGTGCCAGCAGTTACTCGGTCAGCTCTGGAAACACCATATATTTT.